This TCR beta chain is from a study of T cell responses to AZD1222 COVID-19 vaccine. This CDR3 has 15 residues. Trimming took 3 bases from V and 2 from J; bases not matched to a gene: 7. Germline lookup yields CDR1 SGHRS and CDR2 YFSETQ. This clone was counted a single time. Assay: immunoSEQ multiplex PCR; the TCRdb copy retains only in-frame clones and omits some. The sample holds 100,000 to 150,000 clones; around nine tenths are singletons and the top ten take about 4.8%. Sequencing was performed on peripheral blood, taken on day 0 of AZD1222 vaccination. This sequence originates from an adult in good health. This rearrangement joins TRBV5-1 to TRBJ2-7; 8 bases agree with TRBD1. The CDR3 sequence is CASSWTGLGAYEQYF. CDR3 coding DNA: TGCGCCAGCAGCTGGACAGGGTTAGGGGCCTACGAGCAGTACTTC.